Presented here are 17 T cell receptor beta chains from one specimen sequenced in a study of T cells in Graves' hyperthyroidism and ophthalmopathy. The investigators amplified TCR beta CDR3 regions from RNA transcripts. First-round RT-PCR of the TCR CDR3 relied on the HTBI primer set. TCRdb re-called the multiplex PCR reads through MiXCR, storing one row per CDR3 protein. Of some 690,000 distinct CDR3 sequences detected, about 18% appear once; the ten largest clones hold around a sixth. The sequencing input was blood. These receptors were obtained from a man aged 50 to 60 with Graves' hyperthyroidism.

The table lists this clonotype with a few counts. The V gene is TRBV19, the J gene TRBJ2-1; D not resolved. The CDR3 length is 14 residues. Trimming shortened V by 7 bases and J by 0 bases, and 10 bases separated the two germline ends. In germline, CDR1 is LNHDA, CDR2 SQIVND (reference sequence). Here the CDR3 DNA reads TGTGCCAGTAACCCCCGAAGCTCCTACAATGAGCAGTTCTTC. Its translation is CASNPRSSYNEQFF.

This clonotype showed up many times. V gene TRBV7-2 combines with J gene TRBJ1-5; D is unclear. V was cut by 2 bases and J by 1 base, with 9 bases left in between. This CDR3 has 15 residues. Per the germline V gene, CDR1 is SGHTA and CDR2 is FQGNSA. For the CDR3, the DNA is TGTGCCAGCAGCTTAATTGTAGGGAGCAATCAGCCCCAGCATTTT. Protein sequence: CASSLIVGSNQPQHF.

There are a few counts of this clonotype. This chain uses TRBV29-1 with TRBJ2-1; 10 bases are shared with TRBD2. This CDR3 region has 16 residues. Germline lookup yields CDR1 SQVTM and CDR2 ANQGSEA. V gave up 6 bases and J gave up 0 bases; unmatched junction bases: 8. CDR3 coding DNA: TGCAGCGTGAATTTAGCGGGAGGCACCTCCTACAATGAGCAGTTCTTC. This gives the protein CSVNLAGGTSYNEQFF.

V usage is TRBV7-8 and J usage is TRBJ2-1; TRBD2 matches 7 bases. The germline CDR1 and CDR2 sequences are SGHVS and FQNEAQ. Trimming removed 1 base from V and 7 bases from J; junction bases left unmatched: 7. CDR3 length: 15 residues. The CDR3 protein is CASSLVRAGANEQFF. In DNA form, the CDR3 reads TGTGCCAGCAGCTTAGTGCGGGCGGGAGCTAATGAGCAGTTCTTC.

The sample holds many counts of this clonotype. This chain links TRBV29-1 with TRBJ2-7; D possibly uses TRBD1 or TRBD2 (5 bases each). Germline assignment: CDR1 SQVTM and CDR2 ANQGSEA. The CDR3 is 12 amino acids. Deletions cut 3 bases from V and 2 bases from J, with 8 bases between. The CDR3 bases are TGCAGCGTTGAGGGGGAAACCTACGAGCAGTACTTC. It codes for CSVEGETYEQYF.

Many counts were recorded for this clonotype. The chain joins TRBV27 to TRBJ2-1; 15 bases agree with TRBD2. Per the germline V gene, CDR1 is MNHEY and CDR2 is SMNVEV (reference sequence). Trimming took 7 bases from V and 6 from J; bases not matched to a gene: 7. This CDR3 contains 16 residues. This CDR3 reads CASIPRTSGRGNEQFF. The CDR3, as DNA: TGTGCCAGCATCCCCCGGACTAGCGGGAGGGGCAATGAGCAGTTCTTC.

This clonotype was counted at least ten times. This chain uses TRBV6-1 with TRBJ1-1; D call uncertain. Germline-derived CDR1 and CDR2 are MNHNS and SASEGT. This CDR3 has 16 residues. Trimming left V 0 bases short and J 4 bases short, with 15 bases between. The CDR3 DNA reads as TGTGCCAGCAGTGAAGCGAGAGCGGGAACCGGCACTGAAGCTTTCTTT. It encodes CASSEARAGTGTEAFF.

This clonotype was seen at least ten times. The rearrangement joins TRBV7-3 to TRBJ2-2, with D possibly TRBD1 on 6 matching bases. Germline CDR1 reads SGHTA; CDR2 reads FQGTGA. CDR3 length equals 14 residues. Deletions cut 5 bases from V and 4 bases from J, with 11 bases between. CDR3 sequence: CASSRTAGTGELFF. The CDR3 bases are TGTGCCAGCAGCAGGACAGCCGGCACCGGGGAGCTGTTTTTT.

This clonotype was detected only a few times. The chain recombines TRBV10-3 with TRBJ2-5; no definite D call. Per germline, CDR1 ENHRY and CDR2 SYGVKD. The CDR3 consists of 13 residues. Between the trimmed V and J ends, which lost 0 bases and 3 bases, there was a span of 5 bases. The CDR3 region is CAISESWKETQYF. CDR3 sequence (DNA): TGTGCCATCAGTGAGTCGTGGAAAGAGACCCAGTACTTC.

The sample holds a few counts of this clonotype. CDR3 in DNA: TGCGCCAGCAGACACACCCAGGGACAAGGCAATCAGCCCCAGCATTTT. Protein: CASRHTQGQGNQPQHF. The rearrangement joins TRBV4-1 to TRBJ1-5, with a tentative D call TRBD1 (6 bases). CDR3 length: 16 amino acids. Germline V CDR1 and CDR2: MGHRA, YSYEKL. Trimming took 6 bases from V and 2 from J, leaving 17 bases between them.

The chain carries TRBV6-2 or TRBV6-3 and TRBJ1-5; no definite D call. The CDR3 spans 16 residues. Germline values: CDR1 MNHEY, CDR2 SVGEGT. With 6 bases removed from V and 1 base from J, the gap between germline ends came to 16 bases. This CDR3 reads CASSQRVVVSNQPQHF. CDR3 nucleotide sequence: TGTGCCAGCAGCCAACGGGTGGTGGTCAGCAATCAGCCCCAGCATTTT.

This clonotype appeared a few times. The rearrangement joins TRBV28 to TRBJ1-1; maybe TRBD1 (5 bases). Trimming removed 8 bases from V and 3 bases from J, with 16 bases in between. The CDR3 totals 14 residues. CDR1 is MDHEN and CDR2 is SYDVKM in the germline V gene. This CDR3 reads CASVIGTGDTEAFF. The DNA for the CDR3 is TGTGCCAGCGTAATCGGGACGGGGGACACTGAAGCTTTCTTT.

This clonotype showed up many times. The CDR3 reads CASSQAPSTEAFF. In DNA form, the CDR3 reads TGTGCCAGCAGCCAAGCTCCTAGCACTGAAGCTTTCTTT. The gene calls are TRBV3-1 and TRBJ1-1; D gene unclear. Germline lookup yields CDR1 LGHDT and CDR2 YNNKEL (reference sequence). The CDR3 length is 13 residues. Trimming removed 1 base from V and 4 bases from J, with 7 bases in between.

For the CDR3, the DNA is TGTGCCAGCTCACCACCGACAACTCCCTACGAGCAGTACTTC. Its protein product is CASSPPTTPYEQYF. This chain connects TRBV18 to TRBJ2-7; no clear D. The CDR3 totals 14 residues. Germline CDR1 KGHSH, CDR2 LQKENI. V shed 0 bases and J shed 2 bases, with 8 bases lying between them.

This clonotype was counted ten times or more. The chain couples TRBV12-3 or TRBV12-4 to TRBJ2-7, with D perhaps being TRBD1 or TRBD2 (5 bases each). With 2 bases removed from V and 2 bases from J, the gap between germline ends came to 10 bases. This CDR3 has 14 amino acids. This CDR3 reads CASSLWDATYEQYF. The CDR3 nucleotides are TGTGCCAGCAGTTTATGGGACGCCACCTACGAGCAGTACTTC.

This clonotype was observed at least ten times. This chain connects TRBV12-3 or TRBV12-4 to TRBJ2-3; 9 bases align to TRBD2. The J segment lost 3 bases and the V segment lost 6 bases, leaving 4 bases of the junction unmatched. The length of the CDR3 is 14 residues. In DNA form, the CDR3 reads TGTGCCAGCAGGCAAGCGGGAGGAACAGATACGCAGTATTTT. Its translation: CASRQAGGTDTQYF.

This clonotype was counted ten times or more. In DNA, the CDR3 is TGTGCCAGCAGCTCACAGGGGGCGCACGAAAAACTGTTTTTT. Amino acids: CASSSQGAHEKLFF. The rearrangement uses TRBV7-2 and TRBJ1-4; 9 bases are shared with TRBD1. CDR1 and CDR2 (germline): SGHTA, FQGNSA. This CDR3 is built from 14 residues. Trimming at V came to 4 bases and at J to 8 bases, leaving 5 bases not matched to a gene.